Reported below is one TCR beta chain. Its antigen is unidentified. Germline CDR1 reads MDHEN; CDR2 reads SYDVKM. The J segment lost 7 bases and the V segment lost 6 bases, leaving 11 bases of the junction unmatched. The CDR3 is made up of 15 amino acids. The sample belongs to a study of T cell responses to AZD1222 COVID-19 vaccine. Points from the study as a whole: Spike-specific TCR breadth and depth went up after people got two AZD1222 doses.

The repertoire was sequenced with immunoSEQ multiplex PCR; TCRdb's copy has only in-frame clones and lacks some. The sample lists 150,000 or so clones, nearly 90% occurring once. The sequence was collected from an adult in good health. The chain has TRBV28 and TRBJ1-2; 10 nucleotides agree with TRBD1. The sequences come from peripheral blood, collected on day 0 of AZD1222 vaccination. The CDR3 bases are TGTGCCAGCAGGGGGGGGACAGGGGCGAGCAGTGGCTACACCTTC. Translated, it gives CASRGGTGASSGYTF.